These 18 T cell receptor beta chains were all obtained from the same sample, sequenced in a study of CD39 and CD103 CD8 tumor-infiltrating T cells. Clones were sequenced by immunoSEQ multiplex PCR, and TCRdb holds only the in-frame ones, with some missing. The sample contains approximately 8,000 clones, around 66% of which appear only once. Input material: CD8+ T cells sorted from blood. The subset: total memory CD8 T cells (CD45RA-CCR7+/-) from blood or uninvolved lymph node. These receptors were collected from a human donor with head and neck squamous cell carcinoma.

The genes are TRBV9 and TRBJ2-2; a weak D match, TRBD2 (7 bases). V lost 5 bases and J 6 bases, leaving 17 bases between the germline ends. Germline loops: CDR1 SGDLS, CDR2 YYNGEE. The CDR3 has 15 residues. The CDR3 DNA follows: TGTGCCAGCAGTCCTAGGGGGGGCTTCGCCGGGGAGCTGTTTTTT. It codes for CASSPRGGFAGELFF.

The rearrangement links TRBV6-6 to TRBJ2-6; D remains unclear. With 6 bases removed from V and 1 base from J, the gap between germline ends came to 7 bases. The CDR3 has 14 residues. The germline gives CDR1 MNHNY, CDR2 SVGAGI (reference sequence). The CDR3 DNA sequence: TGTGCCAGCAGCCCCTATTCTGGGGCCAACGTCCTGACTTTC. Amino acid sequence: CASSPYSGANVLTF.

The CDR3 DNA is TGTGCCAGCAGCCCCCCCTTAGGCAGACTCTCCTACAATGAGCAGTTCTTC. Amino acid sequence: CASSPPLGRLSYNEQFF. V is TRBV7-9 and J is TRBJ2-1; no clear D gene. The V gene lost 5 bases and the J gene lost 0 bases, with 17 bases spanning the gap. The CDR3 totals 17 residues. CDR1 and CDR2 from the germline V gene are SEHNR and FQNEAQ (reference sequence).

The CDR3 nucleotides are TGTGCCAGCAGTCCCACCGGGACTATTCACTCCTACGAGCAGTACTTC. Protein product: CASSPTGTIHSYEQYF. V usage is TRBV28 and J usage is TRBJ2-7, with 7 nucleotides matching TRBD2. Germline CDR1 is MDHEN and CDR2 is SYDVKM. CDR3 size: 16 residues. V dropped 5 bases and J dropped 0; count of bases not matched to a gene: 10.

V gene TRBV19 combines with J gene TRBJ2-7; 10 bases agree with TRBD2. The CDR3 consists of 15 residues. J lost 4 bases, V lost 4 bases, and 7 bases had no gene match. Per the germline V gene, CDR1 is LNHDA and CDR2 is SQIVND (reference sequence). The CDR3 spells CASSTGTSERYEQYF. The CDR3 DNA reads as TGTGCCAGTAGTACCGGGACTAGCGAGAGATACGAGCAGTACTTC. The variable domain in full, with the rest retrieved from reference TRBV19 and TRBJ2-7, is DGGITQSPKYLFRKEGQNVTLSCEQNLNHDAMYWYRQDPGQGLRLIYYSQIVNDFQKGDIAEGYSVSREKKESFPLTVTSAQKNPTAFYLCASSTGTSERYEQYFGPGTRLTVT.

The rearrangement uses TRBV13 and TRBJ1-1, with 7 positions matching TRBD1. Germline V lookup: CDR1 PRHDT, CDR2 FYEKMQ (reference sequence). The CDR3 runs 14 residues. The J segment lost 6 bases and the V segment lost 3 bases, leaving 7 bases of the junction unmatched. The CDR3 region has the DNA TGTGCCAGCAGCTTGGTCGACAGGGAGGCTGAAGCTTTCTTT. Encoded protein: CASSLVDREAEAFF.

V gene TRBV7-2 combines with J gene TRBJ2-7, with TRBD2 matching over 8 bases. CDR1 is SGHTA and CDR2 is FQGNSA in the germline V gene. V dropped 5 bases and J dropped 1; count of bases not matched to a gene: 10. This CDR3 spans 16 amino acids. CDR3 protein: CASSPYRREASYEQYF. The CDR3 DNA reads as TGTGCCAGCAGCCCCTATCGGCGGGAGGCGTCCTACGAGCAGTACTTC.

The rearrangement uses TRBV4-2 and TRBJ2-7, with 8 bases that match TRBD2. Per germline, CDR1 LGHNA and CDR2 YNFKEQ. V gave up 0 bases and J gave up 2 bases; unmatched junction bases: 3. The CDR3 spans 15 residues. The DNA of the CDR3 is TGTGCCAGCAGCCAAGAAAGGGGACTAGCCTACGAGCAGTACTTC. The encoded protein is CASSQERGLAYEQYF.

The J gene is TRBJ1-1, the V gene TRBV5-6; no firm D call. The V gene lost 0 bases and the J gene lost 6 bases, with 6 bases spanning the gap. This CDR3 has 12 residues. The germline V gene encodes CDR1 SGHDT and CDR2 YYEEEE. CDR3 coding DNA: TGTGCCAGCAGCTTGGCAGGTTCTGAAGCTTTCTTT. As protein: CASSLAGSEAFF.

The chain employs TRBV11-2 and TRBJ2-7; D not certain. Germline assignment: CDR1 SGHAT and CDR2 FQNNGV. Trimming took off 5 bases at V and 3 bases at J, with 5 bases between the two ends. The CDR3 sequence is 11 residues long. The CDR3 region has the DNA TGTGCCAGCAGCCGGAACTACGAGCAGTACTTC. It is translated as CASSRNYEQYF. The full variable domain, its missing parts supplied by reference TRBV11-2 and TRBJ2-7, is EAGVAQSPRYKIIEKRQSVAFWCNPISGHATLYWYQQILGQGPKLLIQFQNNGVVDDSQLPKDRFSAERLKGVDSTLKIQPAKLEDSAVYLCASSRNYEQYFGPGTRLTVT.

In its sample, this clone was seen a few times. V and J are TRBV6-5 and TRBJ2-7; 10 nucleotides line up with TRBD2. The CDR3 covers 15 residues. V trimming: 6 bases; J trimming: 5 bases; junction bases outside the gene matches: 10. Germline lookup yields CDR1 MNHEY and CDR2 SVGAGI. CDR3 sequence (DNA): TGTGCCAGCAGGACAGTAGCGGGAGGATCGGACGAGCAGTACTTC. Protein sequence: CASRTVAGGSDEQYF.

This clone has just a few counts. The chain joins TRBV9 to TRBJ2-7, with no clear D. Germline assignment: CDR1 SGDLS and CDR2 YYNGEE. The CDR3 contains 14 residues. V lost 0 bases, J lost 3 bases, and 10 bases lay in between. The CDR3 is CASSVGDTDYEQYF. DNA for the CDR3: TGTGCCAGCAGCGTAGGAGACACAGACTACGAGCAGTACTTC.

The J gene is TRBJ2-1, the V gene TRBV2; D is possibly TRBD1 (5 bases). V lost 3 bases, J lost 9 bases, and 18 bases lay in between. The CDR3 contains 15 residues. Germline V gene sequence: CDR1 SNHLY, CDR2 FYNNEI. The CDR3 loop reads CASSDNRLWESEQFF. The CDR3 nucleotides read TGTGCCAGCAGTGACAACAGGCTTTGGGAAAGTGAGCAGTTCTTC.

The chain links TRBV28 to TRBJ2-1; TRBD2 matches 9 bases. The germline gives CDR1 MDHEN, CDR2 SYDVKM. There are 18 residues in the CDR3. Trimming at V came to 1 base and at J to 8 bases, leaving 15 bases not matched to a gene. The DNA of the CDR3 is TGTGCCAGCAGTTTATTTTCGGGACTAGCTCTTAGTATCGATGAGCAGTTCTTC. Residues: CASSLFSGLALSIDEQFF.

The CDR3 nucleotides read TGTGCCAGTAGTATTGACCGGGACAGGGACGTCGATAATTCACCCCTCCACTTT. Translated, it gives CASSIDRDRDVDNSPLHF. This chain joins TRBV19 and TRBJ1-6; 9 bases line up with TRBD1. V shed 3 bases and J 5 bases; nucleotides not matched to a gene: 11. Germline V gene data show CDR1 as LNHDA and CDR2 as SQIVND (reference sequence). The CDR3 extends over 18 amino acids.

This chain links TRBV29-1 with TRBJ2-2, with TRBD1 matching 7 bases. The CDR3 runs to 15 residues. After removal of 7 bases from V and 1 base from J, the junction contained 9 bases not matched to a gene. CDR1 and CDR2 from the germline V gene are SQVTM and ANQGSEA. CDR3 region: CSGVTGAMNTGELFF. The CDR3 coding sequence is TGCAGCGGGGTCACAGGGGCTATGAACACCGGGGAGCTGTTTTTT.

The rearrangement uses TRBV18 and TRBJ2-5, with a tentative D call TRBD2 (5 bases). This CDR3 has 15 residues. Trimming removed 1 base at V and 5 bases at J, with 14 bases between. The V gene's germline CDR1 is KGHSH and CDR2 LQKENI. CDR3 loop: CASSPLDGEWETQYF. DNA of the CDR3: TGTGCCAGCTCACCACTAGACGGGGAGTGGGAGACCCAGTACTTC.

The gene calls are TRBV4-3 and TRBJ1-4, with TRBD1 matching 8 bases. J lost 6 bases, V lost 0 bases, and 3 bases had no gene match. The CDR3 has 15 amino acids. Germline lookup yields CDR1 LGHNA and CDR2 YSLEER. The CDR3 DNA follows: TGCGCCAGCAGCCAAGACCAGGGGGCCTATGAAAAACTGTTTTTT. It codes for CASSQDQGAYEKLFF.